This record concerns one T cell receptor (beta chain) sequence. What it binds is unknown. V was pared by 8 bases and J by 4 bases, with 14 bases between. The CDR3 has 14 amino acids. The germline V gene has CDR1 MDHEN and CDR2 SYDVKM. These data belong to a study of cytomegalovirus exposure and HLA in healthy donors. Study context: In an early release, HLA-typed donors contributed some 82 million unique TCR sequences. Assignment to the Caucasian-associated ancestry cluster applied to more than 75% of the approximately 400 genotyped donors.

It was with 60 Vbeta and 13 Jbeta primers that the PCR ran. Method: immunoSEQ multiplex PCR; TCRdb's copy keeps in-frame clones and lacks some. The table has around 130,000 clones, 78% seen once; the top ten hold about 1.8%. Findings and limits, study-wide: The later analysis indicated that the majority of CMV-associated TCR beta chains appeared HLA-restricted. V- and J-gene trimming of TCR beta was linked (in a later analysis) to a missense DCLRE1C variant.

The receptor was derived from a woman between 40 and 50 years old in good health and CMV-seronegative. The rearrangement uses TRBV28 and TRBJ1-4; possible D gene TRBD1, 5 bases. Sample: PBMCs. CDR3 coding DNA: TGTGCCAGCCTACGGGTGGGGCATAATGAAAAACTGTTTTTT. Translation: CASLRVGHNEKLFF.